Following are 30 T cell receptor beta chains from one sample sequenced in a study of blood T cell repertoires in COVID-19. TCRdb's table, derived via immunoSEQ multiplex PCR, lists solely in-frame clones and lacks some. The top ten clones hold 7% to 9% of a sample with roughly 200,000 clones, around 86% of them seen once. The sequenced material came from PBMCs or T cells enriched from blood (not recorded which). The receptors come from a man aged 25-45 years in a cohort exposed to, infected with or recovered from COVID-19 (not recorded which).

This clone was counted between two and nine times. V usage is TRBV19 and J usage is TRBJ1-1, with TRBD1 as a possible D gene (5 bases). The CDR3 consists of 15 residues. The germline V gene encodes CDR1 LNHDA and CDR2 SQIVND (reference sequence). V lost 3 bases and J 0 bases, leaving 11 bases between the germline ends. CDR3 sequence (DNA): TGTGCCAGTAGTATTCAGGGACTAATGAACACTGAAGCTTTCTTT. Translation gives CASSIQGLMNTEAFF.

The CDR3 DNA reads TGTGCCAGCAGCTTATACAATCACGGACAGGGGGCATACGAGCAGTACTTC. Translated: CASSLYNHGQGAYEQYF. The V and J genes are TRBV7-9 and TRBJ2-7, with 11 bases that match TRBD1. The germline V gene has CDR1 SEHNR and CDR2 FQNEAQ (reference sequence). The CDR3 is 17 amino acids. J was trimmed by 4 bases and V by 2 bases; bases with no gene match: 10.

In this sample, this clone turned up once. V is TRBV7-9 and J is TRBJ1-2, with D perhaps TRBD1 (6 bases). Germline assignment: CDR1 SEHNR and CDR2 FQNEAQ (reference sequence). This CDR3 has 16 residues. V was clipped by 1 base and J by 4 bases, with 16 bases between them. The CDR3 DNA sequence: TGTGCCAGCAGCTTAGGTTTAGGGGGACACTTCTATGGCTACACCTTC. Residues: CASSLGLGGHFYGYTF.

The chain couples TRBV5-8 to TRBJ1-5; D might be TRBD1 (5 bases). V lost 2 bases and J 2 bases, leaving 14 bases between the germline ends. Looked up from germline, CDR1 is SGHTS and CDR2 is YDEGEE. The CDR3 extends over 16 amino acids. The CDR3 loop is CASSFQRGEGNQPQHF. In nucleotides, the CDR3 is TGTGCCAGCAGCTTCCAGCGGGGCGAAGGCAATCAGCCCCAGCATTTT.

The gene calls are TRBV11-2 and TRBJ2-1; weak D call: TRBD1 (6 bases). V shed 7 bases and J shed 4 bases, with 17 bases lying between them. The CDR3 has 15 amino acids. The V gene's germline CDR1 is SGHAT and CDR2 FQNNGV. The chain's CDR3 is CASKSGRGPYNEQFF. CDR3 in DNA: TGTGCCAGCAAAAGTGGCAGGGGTCCTTACAATGAGCAGTTCTTC. The full variable domain, rest sourced from reference TRBV11-2 and TRBJ2-1, is EAGVAQSPRYKIIEKRQSVAFWCNPISGHATLYWYQQILGQGPKLLIQFQNNGVVDDSQLPKDRFSAERLKGVDSTLKIQPAKLEDSAVYLCASKSGRGPYNEQFFGPGTRLTVL.

This chain joins TRBV28 and TRBJ2-7; 8 positions agree with TRBD1. This CDR3 contains 15 residues. The germline gives CDR1 MDHEN, CDR2 SYDVKM. The trim removed 3 bases at V and 0 bases at J, leaving 4 bases unmatched. The CDR3 loop is CASSFLDRASYEQYF. In nucleotides, the CDR3 is TGTGCCAGCAGTTTTTTGGACAGGGCCTCCTACGAGCAGTACTTC. The full variable domain, its missing parts supplied by reference TRBV28 and TRBJ2-7, is DVKVTQSSRYLVKRTGEKVFLECVQDMDHENMFWYRQDPGLGLRLIYFSYDVKMKEKGDIPEGYSVSREKKERFSLILESASTNQTSMYLCASSFLDRASYEQYFGPGTRLTVT.

This clone was observed a handful of times. The V and J genes are TRBV5-8 and TRBJ1-5; TRBD1 matches 9 bases. The CDR3 is 14 amino acids. V shed 6 bases and J 2 bases; nucleotides not matched to a gene: 3. CDR1 is SGHTS, CDR2 YDEGEE, per germline. CDR3 loop: CASITGGRNQPQHF. CDR3 nucleotide sequence: TGTGCCAGCATAACAGGGGGCCGCAATCAGCCCCAGCATTTT.

This clone was detected only a few times. V usage is TRBV6-5 and J usage is TRBJ1-6, with 9 bases matching TRBD1. The junction had 2 bases not matched to a gene; V was cut back by 4 bases and J by 4 bases. Germline CDR1 is MNHEY and CDR2 is SVGAGI. The CDR3 consists of 15 residues. For the CDR3, the DNA is TGTGCCAGCAGTTTAGGACAGGGGTATAATTCACCCCTCCACTTT. It is translated as CASSLGQGYNSPLHF.

The genes are TRBV3-1 (or the pseudogene TRBV3-2) and TRBJ1-3; D is unresolved. The V end was cut by 1 base, the J end by 1 base, with 8 bases between. Germline CDR1 LGHDT, CDR2 YNNKEL (reference sequence). The CDR3 extends over 15 amino acids. CDR3 sequence: CASSQVSGSGNTIYF. As DNA, the CDR3 is TGTGCCAGCAGCCAAGTATCGGGGTCTGGAAACACCATATATTTT.

This chain uses TRBV7-8 with TRBJ2-7, with D maybe TRBD1 (5 bases). V lost 2 bases, J lost 2 bases, and 10 bases lay in between. The CDR3 spans 14 residues. Germline CDR1 and CDR2: SGHVS and FQNEAQ. CDR3 nucleotide sequence: TGTGCCAGCAGCTTATTGGGGCGCGCCTACGAGCAGTACTTC. Protein sequence: CASSLLGRAYEQYF.

The rearrangement links TRBV13 to TRBJ2-7, with D unresolved. The germline V gene has CDR1 PRHDT and CDR2 FYEKMQ (reference sequence). Between the trimmed V and J ends, which lost 4 bases and 7 bases, there was a span of 11 bases. CDR3 size: 12 residues. DNA for the CDR3: TGTGCCAGCAGCTATCAGACCGGGGAGCAGTACTTC. Translated: CASSYQTGEQYF. Combining the CDR3 with reference TRBV13 and TRBJ2-7 gives the whole variable domain AAGVIQSPRHLIKEKRETATLKCYPIPRHDTVYWYQQGPGQDPQFLISFYEKMQSDKGSIPDRFSAQQFSDYHSELNMSSLELGDSALYFCASSYQTGEQYFGPGTRLTVT.

The gene calls are TRBV5-5 and TRBJ2-4, with D maybe TRBD2 (5 bases). There are 15 residues in the CDR3. Germline lookup yields CDR1 SGHKS and CDR2 YYEKEE (reference sequence). Trimming left V 0 bases short and J 8 bases short, with 15 bases between. The CDR3 sequence: CASSLAAAFGDIQYF. The DNA of the CDR3 is TGTGCCAGCAGCTTGGCAGCGGCTTTCGGGGACATTCAGTACTTC.

The chain combines TRBV14 with TRBJ1-2; D is perhaps TRBD1 (6 bases). The germline V gene encodes CDR1 SGHDN and CDR2 FVKESK. The V end lost 4 bases, the J end lost 3 bases, and 12 bases lay between the germline ends. This CDR3 comprises 14 residues. The CDR3 region is CASSPGQTDYGYTF. The DNA of the CDR3 is TGTGCCAGCAGCCCCGGACAGACTGACTATGGCTACACCTTC.

This clone has a single count. The chain carries TRBV19 and TRBJ1-6, with D unresolved. Germline lookup yields CDR1 LNHDA and CDR2 SQIVND (reference sequence). The V gene lost 3 bases and the J gene lost 10 bases, with 7 bases spanning the gap. The CDR3 spans 12 residues. Here the CDR3 DNA reads TGTGCCAGTAGTATTCGAGGATCACCCCTCCACTTT. Translation gives CASSIRGSPLHF.

The chain combines TRBV25-1 with TRBJ2-7; TRBD1 matches 11 bases. The germline V gene has CDR1 MGHDK and CDR2 SYGVNS. The J segment lost 3 bases and the V segment lost 3 bases, leaving 4 bases of the junction unmatched. CDR3 size: 15 residues. CDR3 amino acids: CASSDTGTGGYEQYF. The DNA for the CDR3 is TGTGCCAGCAGTGACACCGGGACAGGGGGCTACGAGCAGTACTTC.

This clone was seen only once. This chain connects TRBV5-6 to TRBJ1-6; D gene uncertain. Trimming left V 4 bases short and J 13 bases short, with 6 bases between. The CDR3 loop spans 10 amino acids. Germline V gene lookup returns CDR1 SGHDT and CDR2 YYEEEE. The CDR3 nucleotides read TGTGCCAGCAGCCCCCTCCCCCTCCACTTT. Its translation: CASSPLPLHF.

This clone was seen only once. This rearrangement joins TRBV7-9 to TRBJ1-2, with no clear D. V shed 5 bases and J shed 4 bases, with 14 bases lying between them. Germline CDR1 reads SEHNR; CDR2 reads FQNEAQ (reference sequence). The CDR3 totals 14 residues. In DNA, the CDR3 is TGTGCCAGCAGCCCCCCAGAGGCGCGCTATGGCTACACCTTC. Its protein is CASSPPEARYGYTF. Full variable domain (outside the CDR3, taken from reference TRBV7-9 and TRBJ1-2): DTGVSQNPRHKITKRGQNVTFRCDPISEHNRLYWYRQTLGQGPEFLTYFQNEAQLEKSRLLSDRFSAERPKGSFSTLEIQRTEQGDSAMYLCASSPPEARYGYTFGSGTRLTVV.

The rearrangement links TRBV7-2 to TRBJ1-5; possibly TRBD1 for D (6 bases). V lost 1 base, J lost 5 bases, and 12 bases lay in between. Germline V gene data show CDR1 as SGHTA and CDR2 as FQGNSA. This CDR3 region has 15 residues. The chain's CDR3 is CASSLVQGFYQPQHF. The CDR3 bases are TGTGCCAGCAGCTTAGTACAGGGCTTTTATCAGCCCCAGCATTTT.

There are a few counts of this clone. This sequence joins TRBV11-2 and TRBJ1-5; D call uncertain. Trimming took 1 base from V and 6 from J, leaving 7 bases between them. This CDR3 has 13 residues. CDR1 is SGHAT, CDR2 FQNNGV, per germline. The CDR3 protein is CASSLGGVQPQHF. DNA for the CDR3: TGTGCCAGCAGCTTAGGAGGCGTTCAGCCCCAGCATTTT.

This rearrangement joins TRBV7-9 to TRBJ1-1; D ambiguous. V lost 7 bases and J lost 0, with 18 bases in between. This CDR3 comprises 16 residues. Germline V gene lookup returns CDR1 SEHNR and CDR2 FQNEAQ (reference sequence). In DNA, the CDR3 is TGTGCCAGCATCGGGGTCGGGTCTAAGATGAACACTGAAGCTTTCTTT. This translates into CASIGVGSKMNTEAFF.

The chain couples TRBV27 to TRBJ2-7; 7 bases map to TRBD1. The CDR3 has 13 residues. CDR1 and CDR2 (germline): MNHEY, SMNVEV (reference sequence). V gave up 2 bases and J gave up 2 bases; unmatched junction bases: 0. CDR3 nucleotides: TGTGCCAGCAGTTTACAGGGGGCCTACGAGCAGTACTTC. Amino acid sequence: CASSLQGAYEQYF.

V and J are TRBV19 and TRBJ1-1; D perhaps matches TRBD1 (6 bases). The CDR3 runs 15 residues. Germline V gene data show CDR1 as LNHDA and CDR2 as SQIVND (reference sequence). V lost 7 bases to trimming and J lost 5 bases, with 20 bases between them. CDR3 sequence: CASKVMAGEGTEAFF. Here the CDR3 DNA reads TGTGCCAGTAAGGTGATGGCAGGGGAAGGTACTGAAGCTTTCTTT.

V and J are TRBV2 and TRBJ1-2, with 10 bases lining up with TRBD1. The CDR3 is 16 amino acids. The germline CDR1 and CDR2 sequences are SNHLY and FYNNEI. The V and J ends lost 5 bases and 5 bases, in that order; junction bases with no gene match: 11. The CDR3 loop is CASSQLRQGARYGYTF. CDR3 sequence (DNA): TGTGCCAGCAGTCAGCTCCGACAGGGGGCGCGGTATGGCTACACCTTC.

The CDR3 reads CASSQRGILWGQNTEAFF. The CDR3 DNA follows: TGTGCCAGCAGCCAAAGGGGGATCTTGTGGGGCCAGAACACTGAAGCTTTCTTT. The V and J genes are TRBV3-1 (or the pseudogene TRBV3-2) and TRBJ1-1; possible D gene TRBD1, 6 bases. Trimming took 2 bases from V and 1 from J, leaving 20 bases between them. CDR3 size: 18 residues. From germline, CDR1 is LGHDT and CDR2 YNNKEL (reference sequence).

V and J are TRBV27 and TRBJ2-6; 12 bases map to TRBD1. CDR3 length equals 19 residues. Trimming removed 7 bases from V and 2 bases from J; junction bases left unmatched: 12. Germline CDR1 reads MNHEY; CDR2 reads SMNVEV (reference sequence). CDR3 nucleotide sequence: TGTGCCAGCACCCGATCCACGGGACAGGGGGCGGCTGGGGCCAACGTCCTGACTTTC. The encoded protein is CASTRSTGQGAAGANVLTF.

DNA of the CDR3: TGCGCCAGCAGCTTGGTGGACGGGGTTAACACTGAAGCTTTCTTT. This encodes CASSLVDGVNTEAFF. The chain links TRBV5-1 to TRBJ1-1, with unresolved D. The V end lost 0 bases, the J end lost 2 bases, and 11 bases lay between the germline ends. The CDR3 is 15 residues long. Germline lookup yields CDR1 SGHRS and CDR2 YFSETQ.

The chain recombines TRBV28 with TRBJ1-4, with D unclear. Per the germline V gene, CDR1 is MDHEN and CDR2 is SYDVKM. CDR3 length: 13 amino acids. Trimming cost V 2 bases and J 8 bases, with 9 bases left between them. The CDR3 nucleotides are TGTGCCAGCAGTTTAACGACTTGGGAAAAACTGTTTTTT. Its translation is CASSLTTWEKLFF.

This chain links TRBV27 with TRBJ1-1; D not resolved. V was pared by 6 bases and J by 12 bases, with 14 bases between. The germline gives CDR1 MNHEY, CDR2 SMNVEV (reference sequence). The CDR3 has 11 amino acids. The CDR3 DNA sequence: TGTGCCAGCAGAGCATCGGAGGCAACTTTCTTT. Its protein product is CASRASEATFF.

This clone has just one count. V usage is TRBV7-9 and J usage is TRBJ2-1; TRBD2 matches 8 bases. This CDR3 has 15 amino acids. Losses at the gene ends were 6 bases for V and 5 bases for J; bases not matched to a gene: 9. Germline CDR1 SEHNR, CDR2 FQNEAQ (reference sequence). In DNA, the CDR3 is TGTGCCAGCAGTCCCTCCGGGACTAGGAACAATGAGCAGTTCTTC. This gives the protein CASSPSGTRNNEQFF.

The DNA for the CDR3 is TGTGCCAGCAGTTACGGACAGGGGGCAGATACGCAGTATTTT. Residues: CASSYGQGADTQYF. This rearrangement joins TRBV6-2 or TRBV6-3 to TRBJ2-3, with 10 bases aligning to TRBD1. Unmatched junction bases numbered 0, after V lost 2 bases and J lost 4 bases. The CDR3 totals 14 residues. CDR1 and CDR2 (germline): MNHEY, SVGEGT.